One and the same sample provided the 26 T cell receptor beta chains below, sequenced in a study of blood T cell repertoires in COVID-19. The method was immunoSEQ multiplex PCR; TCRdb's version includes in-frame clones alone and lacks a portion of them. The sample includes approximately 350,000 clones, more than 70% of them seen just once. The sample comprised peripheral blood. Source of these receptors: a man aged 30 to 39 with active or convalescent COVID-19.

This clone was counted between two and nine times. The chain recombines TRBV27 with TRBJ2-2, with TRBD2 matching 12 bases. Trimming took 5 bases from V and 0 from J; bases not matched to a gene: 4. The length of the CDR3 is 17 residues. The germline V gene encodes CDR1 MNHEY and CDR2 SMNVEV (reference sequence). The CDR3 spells CASSHGLAGSNTGELFF. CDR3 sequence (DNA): TGTGCCAGCAGTCATGGACTAGCGGGATCGAACACCGGGGAGCTGTTTTTT.

The CDR3 reads CASGLLSYEQYF. The DNA for the CDR3 is TGTGCCAGCGGCCTTTTATCCTACGAGCAGTACTTC. The chain links TRBV7-9 to TRBJ2-7; D is ambiguous. Trimming pared 8 bases from V and 1 base from J, leaving 9 bases between. This CDR3 has 12 amino acids. Germline V gene lookup returns CDR1 SEHNR and CDR2 FQNEAQ (reference sequence).

Written as DNA, the CDR3 is TGTGCCAGCAGCTTAGTGTACGGGAGTGATAGCATAACTGAAGCTTTCTTT. This encodes CASSLVYGSDSITEAFF. The chain is built from TRBV7-9 and TRBJ1-1, with D unresolved. This CDR3 is built from 17 residues. Trimming cost V 1 base and J 5 bases, with 20 bases left between them. The germline CDR1 and CDR2 sequences are SEHNR and FQNEAQ (reference sequence).

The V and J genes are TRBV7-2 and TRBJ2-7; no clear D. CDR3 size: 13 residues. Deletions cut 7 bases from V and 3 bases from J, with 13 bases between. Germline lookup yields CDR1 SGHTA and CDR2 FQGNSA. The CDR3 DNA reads TGTGCCAGCATCACGAGGTCGGTCTACGAGCAGTACTTC. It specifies CASITRSVYEQYF. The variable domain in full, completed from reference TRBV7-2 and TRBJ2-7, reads GAGVSQSPSNKVTEKGKDVELRCDPISGHTALYWYRQSLGQGLEFLIYFQGNSAPDKSGLPSDRFSAERTGGSVSTLTIQRTQQEDSAVYLCASITRSVYEQYFGPGTRLTVT.

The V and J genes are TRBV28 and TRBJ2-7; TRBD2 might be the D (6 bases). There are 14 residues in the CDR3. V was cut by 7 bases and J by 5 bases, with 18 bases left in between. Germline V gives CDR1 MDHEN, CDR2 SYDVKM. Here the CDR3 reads CASTGGALRHEQYF. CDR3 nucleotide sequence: TGTGCCAGCACCGGCGGGGCTTTACGGCACGAGCAGTACTTC.

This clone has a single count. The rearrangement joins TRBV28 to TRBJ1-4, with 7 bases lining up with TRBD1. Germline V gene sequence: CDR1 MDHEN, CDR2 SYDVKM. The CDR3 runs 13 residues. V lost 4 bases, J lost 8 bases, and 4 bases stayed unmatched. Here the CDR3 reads CASSSYRGEKLFF. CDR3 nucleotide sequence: TGTGCCAGCAGTTCCTACAGGGGAGAAAAACTGTTTTTT. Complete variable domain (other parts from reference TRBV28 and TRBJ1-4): DVKVTQSSRYLVKRTGEKVFLECVQDMDHENMFWYRQDPGLGLRLIYFSYDVKMKEKGDIPEGYSVSREKKERFSLILESASTNQTSMYLCASSSYRGEKLFFGSGTQLSVL.

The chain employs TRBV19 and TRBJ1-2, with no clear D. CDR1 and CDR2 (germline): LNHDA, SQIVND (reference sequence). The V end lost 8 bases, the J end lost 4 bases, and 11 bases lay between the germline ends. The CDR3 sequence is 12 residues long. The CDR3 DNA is TGTGCCAGTTGGGCAGGCCCCTATGGCTACACCTTC. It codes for CASWAGPYGYTF.

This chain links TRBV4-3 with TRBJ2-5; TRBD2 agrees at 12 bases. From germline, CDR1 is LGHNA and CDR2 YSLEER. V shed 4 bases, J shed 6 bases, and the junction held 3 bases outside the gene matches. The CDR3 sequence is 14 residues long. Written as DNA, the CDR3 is TGCGCCAGCAGCCGACTAGCGGGAGAAAAGACCCAGTACTTC. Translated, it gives CASSRLAGEKTQYF.

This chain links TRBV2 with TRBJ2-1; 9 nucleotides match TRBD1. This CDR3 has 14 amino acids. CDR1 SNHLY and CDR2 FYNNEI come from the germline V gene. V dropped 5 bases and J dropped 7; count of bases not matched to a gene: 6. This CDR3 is CASSPNDRGNEQFF. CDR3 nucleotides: TGTGCCAGCAGTCCGAACGACAGGGGGAATGAGCAGTTCTTC.

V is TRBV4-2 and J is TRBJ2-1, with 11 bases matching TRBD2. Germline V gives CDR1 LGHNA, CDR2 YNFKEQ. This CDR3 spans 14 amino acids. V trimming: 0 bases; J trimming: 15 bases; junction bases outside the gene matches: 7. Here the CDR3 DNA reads TGTGCCAGCAGCCAAGAAACTAGCGGGGGAATGGGGTTCTTC. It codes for CASSQETSGGMGFF.

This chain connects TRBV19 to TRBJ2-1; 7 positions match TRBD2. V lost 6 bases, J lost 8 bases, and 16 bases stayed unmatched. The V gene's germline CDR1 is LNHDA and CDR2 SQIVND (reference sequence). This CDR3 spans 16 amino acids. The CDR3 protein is CASRRTGTPRGDEQFF. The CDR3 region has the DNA TGTGCCAGTAGGAGAACCGGGACTCCTCGGGGGGATGAGCAGTTCTTC.

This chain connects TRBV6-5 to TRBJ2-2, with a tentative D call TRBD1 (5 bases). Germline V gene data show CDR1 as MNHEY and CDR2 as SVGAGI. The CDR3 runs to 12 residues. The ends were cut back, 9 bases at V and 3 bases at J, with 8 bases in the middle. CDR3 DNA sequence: TGTGCCAGTCGACAGTACACCGGGGAGCTGTTTTTT. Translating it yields CASRQYTGELFF.

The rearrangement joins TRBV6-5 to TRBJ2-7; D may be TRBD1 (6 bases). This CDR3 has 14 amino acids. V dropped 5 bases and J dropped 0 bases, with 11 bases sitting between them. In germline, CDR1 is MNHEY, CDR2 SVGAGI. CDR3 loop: CASSPDRLSYEQYF. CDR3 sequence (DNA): TGTGCCAGCAGTCCCGACAGGCTCTCCTACGAGCAGTACTTC.

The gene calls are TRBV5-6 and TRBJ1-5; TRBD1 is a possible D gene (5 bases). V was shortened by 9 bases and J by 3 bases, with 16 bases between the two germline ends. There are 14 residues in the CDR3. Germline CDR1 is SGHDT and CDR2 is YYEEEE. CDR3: CATMRWGDNQPQHF. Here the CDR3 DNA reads TGTGCCACGATGAGGTGGGGCGACAATCAGCCCCAGCATTTT.

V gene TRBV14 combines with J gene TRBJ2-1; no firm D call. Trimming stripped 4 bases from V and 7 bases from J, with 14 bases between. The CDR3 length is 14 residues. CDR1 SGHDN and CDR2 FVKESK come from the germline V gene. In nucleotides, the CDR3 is TGTGCCAGCAGCCCCTTTAGAGAGGCGAATGAGCAGTTCTTC. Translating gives CASSPFREANEQFF.

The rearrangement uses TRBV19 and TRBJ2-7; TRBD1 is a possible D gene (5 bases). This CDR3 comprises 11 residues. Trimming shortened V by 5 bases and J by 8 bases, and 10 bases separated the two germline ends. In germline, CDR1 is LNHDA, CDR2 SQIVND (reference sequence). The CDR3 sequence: CASSSGPQQYF. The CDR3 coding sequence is TGTGCCAGTAGTTCAGGGCCCCAGCAGTACTTC.

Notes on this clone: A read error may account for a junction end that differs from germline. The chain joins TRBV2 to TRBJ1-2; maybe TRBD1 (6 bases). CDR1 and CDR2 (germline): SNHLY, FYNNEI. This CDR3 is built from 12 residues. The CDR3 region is CASSDRTDSVPF. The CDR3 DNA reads TGTGCCAGCAGTGACAGGACGGACAGCGTGCCCTTC.

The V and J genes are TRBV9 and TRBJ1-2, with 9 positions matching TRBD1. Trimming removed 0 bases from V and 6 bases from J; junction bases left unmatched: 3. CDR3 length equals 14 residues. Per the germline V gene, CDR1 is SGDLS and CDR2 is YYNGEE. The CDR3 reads CASSVGGTGHGYTF. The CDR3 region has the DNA TGTGCCAGCAGCGTAGGGGGGACAGGGCATGGCTACACCTTC. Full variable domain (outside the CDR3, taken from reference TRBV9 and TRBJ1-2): DSGVTQTPKHLITATGQRVTLRCSPRSGDLSVYWYQQSLDQGLQFLIQYYNGEERAKGNILERFSAQQFPDLHSELNLSSLELGDSALYFCASSVGGTGHGYTFGSGTRLTVV.

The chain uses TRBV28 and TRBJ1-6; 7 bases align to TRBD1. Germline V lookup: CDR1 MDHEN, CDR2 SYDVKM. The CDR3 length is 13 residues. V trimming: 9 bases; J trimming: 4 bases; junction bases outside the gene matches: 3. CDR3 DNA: TGTGCCAGTCGACAGGGTTATAATTCACCCCTCCACTTT. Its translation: CASRQGYNSPLHF.

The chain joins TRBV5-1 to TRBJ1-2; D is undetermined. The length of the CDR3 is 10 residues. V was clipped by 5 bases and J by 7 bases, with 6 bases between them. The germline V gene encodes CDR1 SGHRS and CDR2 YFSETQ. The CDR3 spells CASRTFGYTF. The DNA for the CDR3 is TGCGCCAGCAGAACTTTTGGCTACACCTTC.

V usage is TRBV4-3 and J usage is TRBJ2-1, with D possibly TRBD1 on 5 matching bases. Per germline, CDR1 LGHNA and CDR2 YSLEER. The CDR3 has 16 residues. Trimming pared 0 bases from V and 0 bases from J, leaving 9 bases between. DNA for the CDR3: TGCGCCAGCAGCCAAGAAAGGGGCAGCTCCTACAATGAGCAGTTCTTC. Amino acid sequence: CASSQERGSSYNEQFF.

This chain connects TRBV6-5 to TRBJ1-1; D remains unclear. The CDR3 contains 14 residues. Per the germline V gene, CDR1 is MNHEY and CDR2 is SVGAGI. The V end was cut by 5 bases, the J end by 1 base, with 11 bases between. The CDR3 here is CASSNRGRNTEAFF. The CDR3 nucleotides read TGTGCCAGCAGTAACCGAGGGCGGAACACTGAAGCTTTCTTT.

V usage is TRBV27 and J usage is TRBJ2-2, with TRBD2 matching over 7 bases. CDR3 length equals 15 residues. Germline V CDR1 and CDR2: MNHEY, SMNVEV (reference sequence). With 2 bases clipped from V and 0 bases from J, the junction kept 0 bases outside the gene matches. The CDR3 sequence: CASSLAGANTGELFF. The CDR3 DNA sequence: TGTGCCAGCAGTTTAGCGGGAGCGAACACCGGGGAGCTGTTTTTT.

The CDR3 sequence is CAIRGGSGSDETQYF. In DNA form, the CDR3 reads TGTGCCATCAGGGGGGGTAGCGGGAGCGACGAGACCCAGTACTTC. The J gene is TRBJ2-5, the V gene TRBV10-3, with TRBD2 matching over 9 bases. The CDR3 length is 15 residues. Trimming at V came to 6 bases and at J to 5 bases, leaving 10 bases not matched to a gene. In germline, CDR1 is ENHRY, CDR2 SYGVKD.

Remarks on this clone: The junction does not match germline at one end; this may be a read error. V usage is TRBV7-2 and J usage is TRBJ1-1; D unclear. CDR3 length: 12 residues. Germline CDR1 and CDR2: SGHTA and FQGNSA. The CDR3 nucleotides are TGTGCCAGCAGCCTAGCCGGTTTTGAAGCTTTCTTT. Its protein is CASSLAGFEAFF.

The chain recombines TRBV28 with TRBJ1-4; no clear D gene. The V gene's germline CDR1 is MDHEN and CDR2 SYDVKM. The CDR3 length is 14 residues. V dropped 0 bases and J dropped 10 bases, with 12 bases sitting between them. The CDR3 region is CASSLWSAEGKLFF. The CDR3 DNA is TGTGCCAGCAGTTTATGGAGTGCGGAAGGAAAACTGTTTTTT.